The T cell receptor (beta chain) described here comes from a study of T cells after yellow fever vaccination (dated by TCRdb to between 2018 and 2021). Regarding the complete study: Libraries from fractions with low cell numbers were prepared with the SMART-Seq v4 Ultra Low Input RNA kit. Two healthy male donors, one aged 18 to 30 and one aged 30 to 40 years, were included in the cohort. Blood was collected at multiple timepoints before and after primary and secondary immunization, and bulk PBMC replicates and cell subsets were isolated. To follow T-cell clones before and after primary and booster YFV17D yellow fever vaccination, bulk TCR alpha and beta repertoires were sequenced over time. Summary of the overall study and its limitations: Because only two donors were included in the study, the extent to which the findings can be generalized is limited. Computational filtering was needed because FACS-sorted repertoires could contain abundant contaminating clonotypes from the bulk population. Most clones expanded after primary vaccination were re-detected after the booster (just under 97% of CD4 and around 88% of CD8), suggesting broad memory maintenance. A small fraction of clonotypes appeared in both the CD4 and CD8 compartments, likely as a result of convergent recombination. The secondary T-cell response was weaker than the primary response but faster, peaking on day 5 instead of day 15.

The treatment or condition label for this specimen denotes: live attenuated yellow fever vaccine strain. At every blood-draw timepoint, two biological replicates of bulk PBMCs were collected. A standard Ficoll-Paque protocol was used to isolate PBMCs from peripheral blood. TriZol was used to extract RNA from bulk PBMCs, CD4 and CD8 fractions, and dextramer-positive and dextramer-negative fractions. Reading the germline V gene gives CDR1 MNHEY and CDR2 SVGEGT. From the cysteine up to the phenylalanine, the CDR3 has a length of 15 residues. Just CDR3 DNA is preserved here, 45 bases in frame from base 1. V is cut by 8 bases and J by 3 bases, and the space between the germline ends is 17 bases. Synthesis of TCR cDNA relied on 5'RACE template switching, a step that introduced a universal primer site along with unique molecular identifiers. Priming of cDNA synthesis was performed from both the TCR alpha and TCR beta constant segments. Library amplification used two PCR steps, and the second PCR step added sample barcodes and sequencing adapters. Libraries were sequenced on Illumina HiSeq 2500 (2x100 bp) or NovaSeq (2x150 bp). Under the source paper's analysis protocol: Reads were demultiplexed and collapsed into UMI consensus sequences with MIGEC, and V(D)J alignment was performed with MiXCR. Vaccine-responding clonotypes were identified with edgeR using replicate PBMC samples, with FDR below 0.01 and a log2 fold change above 5 up to day 15 being required. Each bulk clonotype received a CD4 or CD8 identity based on whether the sequenced CD4 or CD8 repertoire contained that clonotype at higher abundance. TCRdb handled the public reads itself, with Q25 trimming in fastp and clone calling in MiXCR, and kept productive beta chains. Rows with a matching CDR3 protein are joined into one entry that keeps the most common DNA and genes. Here the V and J calls rest on TCRdb's processing, not on the authors' analysis. The sample table records 500,000 to 650,000 distinct CDR3 sequences; 17% of these occur just once. Together, the top ten hold roughly 17% of the sample.

Comment on this clonotype: Its antigen remains undetermined. No per-base quality is available; no much larger clone lies one base away.

Source: PBMCs, taken more than 4 days after the first yellow fever vaccination. Recombination joined TRBV6-2 or TRBV6-3 with TRBJ2-4, with TRBD1 perhaps the D gene, on 6 matching bases. The sequence was collected from a man between 18 and 29 years old who received the YFV17D yellow fever vaccine. The DNA sequence is TGTGCCAGCGGCCCTCTATGGACAGACAAAAACATTCAGTACTTC. Its protein product is CASGPLWTDKNIQYF.